The 11 T cell receptor beta chains given below trace back to one sample, sequenced in a study of metastatic and nonmetastatic thyroid tumors. Using MiXCR, TCRdb reanalyzed the PCR reads. The table has roughly 4,900 clones, around 23% seen once. Until they underwent thyroid surgery, no patient had received any treatment. Specimen: adjacent normal tissue. All receptors derive from a female donor with papillary thyroid cancer or a benign thyroid nodule (not recorded which). Some clones in this sample may be carry-over from other donors' samples.

Judged by abundance, this clone is large. V and J are TRBV3-1 and TRBJ2-5, with D hard to call. Trimming left V 3 bases short and J 1 base short, with 9 bases between. Germline V gene data show CDR1 as LGHDT and CDR2 as YNNKEL (reference sequence). The CDR3 consists of 14 residues. CDR3 sequence reads: CASSHWRPQETQYF. CDR3 sequence (DNA): TGTGCCAGCAGCCATTGGCGTCCCCAAGAGACCCAGTACTTC.

This chain links TRBV9 with TRBJ2-7, with 7 bases identical to TRBD2. Germline lookup yields CDR1 SGDLS and CDR2 YYNGEE. J gave up 3 bases and V 4 bases, and 7 bases lay outside the gene matches. The CDR3 has 14 residues. CDR3 sequence: CASSPRTSDYEQYF. CDR3 bases: TGTGCCAGCAGCCCTCGGACTAGTGACTACGAGCAGTACTTC.

This clone occurred many times. V gene TRBV9 combines with J gene TRBJ2-5, with 7 bases matching TRBD1. In germline, CDR1 is SGDLS, CDR2 YYNGEE. Unmatched junction bases numbered 9, after V lost 5 bases and J lost 2 bases. The CDR3 spans 15 residues. Here the CDR3 DNA reads TGTGCCAGCAGTCCCCTCAGGGGGAGTCAAGAGACCCAGTACTTC. Amino acids: CASSPLRGSQETQYF.

In its sample, this clone was seen many times. The V gene is TRBV7-3, the J gene TRBJ1-1; 8 positions agree with TRBD1. The germline CDR1 and CDR2 sequences are SGHTA and FQGTGA. Germline trimming cut 5 bases from V and 4 bases from J; bases unmatched to any gene: 3. The CDR3 has 13 amino acids. The CDR3 loop is CASSEQGGTEAFF. The CDR3 region has the DNA TGTGCCAGCAGCGAACAGGGGGGCACTGAAGCTTTCTTT.

By frequency in the sample, this clone is medium-sized. The CDR3 DNA follows: TGTGCCAGCAGTTTAATTAGAGAGACCCAGTACTTC. Encoded protein: CASSLIRETQYF. The chain combines TRBV28 with TRBJ2-5; D ambiguous. CDR1 and CDR2 (germline): MDHEN, SYDVKM. The ends were cut back, 2 bases at V and 4 bases at J, with 5 bases in the middle. CDR3 length equals 12 residues.

By sample fraction, this clone is medium-sized (0.01 to 0.1%). CDR3 protein: CASRASQGRLAGAETQYF. DNA for the CDR3: TGTGCCAGCAGGGCCTCCCAGGGAAGACTAGCGGGGGCAGAGACCCAGTACTTC. The chain recombines TRBV12-3 or TRBV12-4 with TRBJ2-5; 12 positions match TRBD2. This CDR3 spans 18 amino acids. V lost 6 bases to trimming and J lost 4 bases; unmatched junction nucleotides: 15.

This chain joins TRBV20-1 and TRBJ1-5; 9 positions agree with TRBD1. The CDR3 contains 15 residues. J gave up 7 bases and V 0 bases, and 7 bases lay outside the gene matches. The germline V gene encodes CDR1 DFQATT and CDR2 SNEGSKA (reference sequence). The CDR3 bases are TGCAGTGCTAGAGATGACAGGGGGGAATGGCAGCCCCAGCATTTT. It yields the protein CSARDDRGEWQPQHF.

The rearrangement joins TRBV5-1 to TRBJ2-1; D is perhaps TRBD1 (5 bases). Trimming took 1 base from V and 6 from J, leaving 17 bases between them. Germline CDR1 SGHRS, CDR2 YFSETQ. The CDR3 is made up of 16 amino acids. CDR3 region: CASSLIGQGLPNEQFF. The CDR3 nucleotides are TGCGCCAGCAGCTTGATAGGGCAGGGTCTTCCCAATGAGCAGTTCTTC.

This chain connects TRBV11-2 to TRBJ2-7, with 7 nucleotides matching TRBD1. J was trimmed by 2 bases and V by 5 bases; bases with no gene match: 15. Germline V gives CDR1 SGHAT, CDR2 FQNNGV. CDR3 length: 17 residues. CDR3 sequence: CASSELKGQLPAYEQYF. In nucleotides, the CDR3 is TGTGCCAGCAGCGAATTGAAGGGACAGCTCCCCGCCTACGAGCAGTACTTC.

This clone is categorized as medium-sized. The chain links TRBV3-1 to TRBJ1-5; possible D gene TRBD1, 5 bases. V was trimmed by 4 bases and J by 4 bases, leaving 8 bases between them. The CDR3 covers 13 residues. Per the germline V gene, CDR1 is LGHDT and CDR2 is YNNKEL (reference sequence). CDR3 sequence (DNA): TGTGCCAGCAGCCGAGGGGTAAATCAGCCCCAGCATTTT. This gives the protein CASSRGVNQPQHF.

V gene TRBV7-8 combines with J gene TRBJ1-3, with no clear D. V lost 5 bases, J lost 0 bases, and 11 bases lay in between. CDR1 is SGHVS and CDR2 is FQNEAQ in the germline V gene. CDR3 length equals 15 residues. CDR3 DNA: TGTGCCAGCAGCCCCTCGACCCTCTCTGGAAACACCATATATTTT. Encoded protein: CASSPSTLSGNTIYF.